This T cell receptor (beta chain) was recovered during a study of cytomegalovirus exposure and HLA in healthy donors. Study-level findings and limits: Presence/absence results assume similar sequencing depth per donor, which may not hold.

At the time of sampling, donors were nominally healthy, though unrecorded immune exposures were likely. Note on this clone: What it binds is unknown.

The PCR employed 60 Vbeta primers together with 13 Jbeta primers. Measured with immunoSEQ multiplex PCR; TCRdb has only the in-frame clones, and not every one. The sample records around 120,000 clones, approximately 68% being singletons. CDR1 is SGHRS and CDR2 is YFSETQ in the germline V gene. This CDR3 region has 12 residues. V was clipped by 5 bases and J by 10 bases, with 10 bases between them. V usage is TRBV5-1 and J usage is TRBJ1-6; no clear D. The source of this sequence is a man aged 25-45 years in good health and CMV-seropositive. The specimen was PBMCs. CDR3 nucleotide sequence: TGCGCCAGCAGGGTCGAGGGATCACCCCTCCACTTT. This gives the protein CASRVEGSPLHF.